The following is a T cell receptor beta chain sequence with its context. Antigen specificity is unknown. The data are from a study of cytomegalovirus exposure and HLA in healthy donors. Study-wide results and caveats: CMV antigen specificity of a few CMV-associated chains was confirmed in vitro. Some TCR beta chains (about 180 of them) were listed as cytomegalovirus-associated. It was reportedly the case that the classifier diagnosed cytomegalovirus status with high specificity and sensitivity. Some V segments, TRBV6-2 and TRBV6-3 among them, were indistinguishable and were therefore excluded.

Trimming pared 5 bases from V and 4 bases from J, leaving 12 bases between. Germline values: CDR1 MNHNY, CDR2 SVGAGI (reference sequence). The CDR3 is 13 amino acids. The PCR employed 60 Vbeta primers together with 13 Jbeta primers. Some clones are missing from TCRdb's copy, which holds only in-frame ones; the method was immunoSEQ multiplex PCR. This sample has 200,000 to 250,000 clones; roughly 91% occur once, and the top ten carry 1%. Sequenced: PBMCs. The V gene is TRBV6-6, the J gene TRBJ2-7; D gene ambiguous. This sequence was found in a woman under 30 in good health and CMV-seronegative. CDR3 sequence reads: CASSKSSRYEQYF. CDR3 in DNA: TGTGCCAGCAGTAAGTCGAGCCGTTACGAGCAGTACTTC.